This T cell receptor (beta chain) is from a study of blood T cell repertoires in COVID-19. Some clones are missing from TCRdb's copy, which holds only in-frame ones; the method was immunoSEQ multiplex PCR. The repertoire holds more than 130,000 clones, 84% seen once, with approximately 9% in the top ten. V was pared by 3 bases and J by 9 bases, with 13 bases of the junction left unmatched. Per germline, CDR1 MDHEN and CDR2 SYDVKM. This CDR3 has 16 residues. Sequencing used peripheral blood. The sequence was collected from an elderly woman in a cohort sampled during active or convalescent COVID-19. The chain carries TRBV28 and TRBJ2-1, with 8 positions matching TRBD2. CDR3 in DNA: TGTGCCAGCAGTTTGCGGGGGGCTCCCCAAGGGAGTGAGCAGTTCTTC. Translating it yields CASSLRGAPQGSEQFF.